This entry lists 14 T cell receptor beta chains sequenced from one sample in a study of beta chain features in type 1 diabetes. These receptors have no known antigen. Points from the study as a whole: Shorter TCRB CDR3s, moderately but significantly so, were found in Type 1 diabetes patients in all four CD4+ subsets.

The whole isolated RNA underwent reverse transcription, so sequencing captured expressed TCRB transcripts. Clones were sequenced by immunoSEQ multiplex PCR, and TCRdb holds only the in-frame ones, with some missing. The data contain around 300,000 clones, approximately 16% of them singletons. Input material: naive CD4+ T cells from blood. These receptors all come from a man younger than 30 with type 1 diabetes.

This chain joins TRBV30 and TRBJ2-7, with 7 bases identical to TRBD1. The V and J ends lost 0 bases and 7 bases, in that order; junction bases with no gene match: 6. This CDR3 has 13 residues. The V gene's germline CDR1 is GTSNPN and CDR2 SVGIG (reference sequence). Here the CDR3 DNA reads TGTGCCTGGAGTGTGTTATCCAGGGGGGAGCAGTACTTC. It encodes CAWSVLSRGEQYF.

The chain links TRBV19 to TRBJ1-5; TRBD1 matches 11 bases. This CDR3 comprises 16 residues. V was pared by 6 bases and J by 2 bases, with 6 bases of the junction left unmatched. Germline V CDR1 and CDR2: LNHDA, SQIVND (reference sequence). In nucleotides, the CDR3 is TGTGCCAGTAGCCGGGACAGGGGGGTGGGCAATCAGCCCCAGCATTTT. Translation: CASSRDRGVGNQPQHF.

The sample holds a few counts of this clone. The J gene is TRBJ1-2, the V gene TRBV7-9; tentatively, D is TRBD1 (6 bases). The CDR3 contains 12 residues. Germline V gene data show CDR1 as SEHNR and CDR2 as FQNEAQ (reference sequence). V shed 5 bases and J shed 8 bases, with 12 bases lying between them. Here the CDR3 reads CASSGRGGGYTF. DNA for the CDR3: TGTGCCAGCAGCGGAAGAGGGGGAGGCTACACCTTC.

The genes are TRBV30 and TRBJ1-2, with 7 bases that match TRBD1. Looked up from germline, CDR1 is GTSNPN and CDR2 is SVGIG (reference sequence). V dropped 3 bases and J dropped 3; count of bases not matched to a gene: 13. This CDR3 has 16 residues. Written as DNA, the CDR3 is TGTGCCTGGAGGCTGGGAGAAGGGGGCGGCTACTATGGCTACACCTTC. This translates into CAWRLGEGGGYYGYTF.

The rearrangement joins TRBV5-1 to TRBJ1-6; 9 nucleotides align to TRBD1. Losses at the gene ends were 4 bases for V and 5 bases for J; bases not matched to a gene: 4. The CDR3 has 15 amino acids. The germline V gene encodes CDR1 SGHRS and CDR2 YFSETQ. This CDR3 is CASSGWDRDNSPLHF. In DNA form, the CDR3 reads TGCGCCAGCAGCGGCTGGGACAGGGATAATTCACCCCTCCACTTT.

This clone was observed a few times. The gene calls are TRBV7-2 and TRBJ2-3; a possible D gene is TRBD1 (5 bases). Deletions cut 0 bases from V and 5 bases from J, with 9 bases between. Germline lookup yields CDR1 SGHTA and CDR2 FQGNSA. CDR3 length: 14 amino acids. CDR3 amino acids: CASSLAGAIDTQYF. The CDR3 coding sequence is TGTGCCAGCAGCTTAGCAGGGGCCATAGATACGCAGTATTTT.

This chain uses TRBV25-1 with TRBJ2-7; TRBD1 aligns across 7 bases. The germline V gene encodes CDR1 MGHDK and CDR2 SYGVNS. V trimming: 2 bases; J trimming: 1 base; junction bases outside the gene matches: 5. This CDR3 region has 15 residues. CDR3 bases: TGTGCCAGCAGTGAAACAGGGGACGGATCCTACGAGCAGTACTTC. This codes for CASSETGDGSYEQYF.

The chain joins TRBV29-1 to TRBJ2-3; 7 nucleotides align to TRBD1. Germline V gene data show CDR1 as SQVTM and CDR2 as ANQGSEA. The trim removed 4 bases at V and 0 bases at J, leaving 4 bases unmatched. The CDR3 contains 14 residues. CDR3 amino acids: CSVGQGHSTDTQYF. The CDR3 region has the DNA TGCAGCGTTGGACAGGGCCATAGCACAGATACGCAGTATTTT.

This clone was seen a few times. The genes are TRBV5-1 and TRBJ2-3; the D gene is possibly TRBD2 (5 bases). With 1 base removed from V and 3 bases from J, the gap between germline ends came to 9 bases. The V gene's germline CDR1 is SGHRS and CDR2 YFSETQ. The CDR3 covers 14 residues. The CDR3 coding sequence is TGCGCCAGCAGCTTGTCGGACTTGACAGATACGCAGTATTTT. It yields the protein CASSLSDLTDTQYF.

The chain links TRBV4-1 to TRBJ2-1, with 14 bases aligning to TRBD2. The CDR3 contains 20 residues. Germline-derived CDR1 and CDR2 are MGHRA and YSYEKL. V shed 5 bases, J shed 0 bases, and the junction held 12 bases outside the gene matches. The DNA of the CDR3 is TGCGCCAGCAGCGGGGGCAAGGGACTAGCGGGAGTTCACTCCTACAATGAGCAGTTCTTC. Residues: CASSGGKGLAGVHSYNEQFF.

This clone turned up a few times. The rearrangement joins TRBV28 to TRBJ2-7, with TRBD2 matching over 9 bases. Germline loops: CDR1 MDHEN, CDR2 SYDVKM. The CDR3 covers 17 residues. V lost 5 bases to trimming and J lost 6 bases; unmatched junction nucleotides: 17. DNA of the CDR3: TGTGCCAGCAGTCAAGGAGGGCTTAGCGGGAGCTCTTCCGAGCAGTACTTC. Translated: CASSQGGLSGSSSEQYF.

This clone was seen more than once but under ten times. Distinct nucleotide sequences in the sample also encode this CDR3. This chain links TRBV5-4 with TRBJ2-7, with D maybe TRBD2 (6 bases). Germline-derived CDR1 and CDR2 are SGHNT and YYREEE (reference sequence). The CDR3 is 14 residues long. V was trimmed by 4 bases and J by 0 bases, leaving 11 bases between them. Written as DNA, the CDR3 is TGTGCCAGCAGCCCCTCCGGGAGCTCCTACGAGCAGTACTTC. Its translation is CASSPSGSSYEQYF.

On this clone: Other nucleotide sequences in the sample specify the same CDR3. V gene TRBV5-1 combines with J gene TRBJ2-3; D is ambiguous. Germline loops: CDR1 SGHRS, CDR2 YFSETQ. The CDR3 runs to 13 residues. With 0 bases removed from V and 1 base from J, the gap between germline ends came to 3 bases. CDR3 in amino acids: CASSLAGTDTQYF. The CDR3 bases are TGCGCCAGCAGCTTGGCTGGCACAGATACGCAGTATTTT. Full variable domain (remainder filled in from reference TRBV5-1 and TRBJ2-3): KAGVTQTPRYLIKTRGQQVTLSCSPISGHRSVSWYQQTPGQGLQFLFEYFSETQRNKGNFPGRFSGRQFSNSRSEMNVSTLELGDSALYLCASSLAGTDTQYFGPGTRLTVL.

This chain uses TRBV14 with TRBJ1-4; D gene ambiguous. Trimming pared 4 bases from V and 14 bases from J, leaving 14 bases between. Germline V gene sequence: CDR1 SGHDN, CDR2 FVKESK. The CDR3 runs to 12 residues. CDR3 nucleotide sequence: TGTGCCAGCAGCCGGGGAGGCATCCGCCTGTTTTTT. The encoded protein is CASSRGGIRLFF.